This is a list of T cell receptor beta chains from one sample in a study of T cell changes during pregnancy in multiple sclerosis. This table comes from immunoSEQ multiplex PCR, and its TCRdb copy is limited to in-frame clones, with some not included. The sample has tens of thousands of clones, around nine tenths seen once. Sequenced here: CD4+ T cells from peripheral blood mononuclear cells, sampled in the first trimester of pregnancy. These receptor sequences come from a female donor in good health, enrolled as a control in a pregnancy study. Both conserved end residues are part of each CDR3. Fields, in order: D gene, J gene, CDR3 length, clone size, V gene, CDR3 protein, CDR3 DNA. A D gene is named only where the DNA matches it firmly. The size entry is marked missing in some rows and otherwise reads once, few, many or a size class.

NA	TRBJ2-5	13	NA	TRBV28	CASSTGQGETQYF	TGTGCCAGCAGTACTGGCCAGGGGGAGACCCAGTACTTC
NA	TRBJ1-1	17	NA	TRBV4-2	CASSQDQLAQANTEAFF	TGTGCCAGCAGCCAAGATCAGTTAGCACAGGCGAACACTGAAGCTTTCTTT
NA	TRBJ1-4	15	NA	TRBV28	CASSSVTRLLEKLFF	TGTGCCAGCAGTTCAGTGACACGTCTCCTTGAAAAACTGTTTTTT
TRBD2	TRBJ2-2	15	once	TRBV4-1	CASSQDRLAGGELFF	TGCGCCAGCAGCCAAGATCGGCTAGCGGGCGGGGAGCTGTTTTTT
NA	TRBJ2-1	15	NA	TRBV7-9	CASSSQQGSYNEQFF	TGTGCCAGCAGCTCCCAACAGGGATCCTACAATGAGCAGTTCTTC
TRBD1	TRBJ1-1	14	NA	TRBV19	CASCGDRGNSEAFF	TGTGCCAGTTGCGGGGACAGGGGCAATTCTGAAGCTTTCTTT
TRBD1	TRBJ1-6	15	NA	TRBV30	CAWSVDRGGFLPLHF	TGTGCCTGGAGTGTAGACAGGGGGGGGTTTTTACCCCTCCACTTT
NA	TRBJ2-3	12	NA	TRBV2	CASSVLTDTQYF	TGTGCCAGCAGCGTCCTCACAGATACGCAGTATTTT
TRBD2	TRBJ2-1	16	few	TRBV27	CASSLAPGLAAEEQFF	TGTGCCAGCAGTTTAGCCCCGGGACTAGCGGCTGAGGAGCAGTTCTTC
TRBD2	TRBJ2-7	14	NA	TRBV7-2	CASSQAGGPYEQYF	TGTGCCAGCAGCCAAGCGGGAGGGCCCTACGAGCAGTACTTC
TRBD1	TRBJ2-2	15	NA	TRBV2	CASRGTGGRAGELFF	TGTGCCAGCAGGGGTACAGGGGGCCGGGCCGGGGAGCTGTTTTTT
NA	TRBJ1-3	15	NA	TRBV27	CASSLSRGTGNTIYF	TGTGCCAGCAGTTTATCTCGGGGTACGGGAAACACCATATATTTT
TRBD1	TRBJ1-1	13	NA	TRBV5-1	CASSLDRGTEAFF	TGCGCCAGCAGCTTGGACAGGGGGACTGAAGCTTTCTTT
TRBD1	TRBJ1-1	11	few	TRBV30	CAWSVRQGAFF	TGTGCCTGGAGTGTACGACAGGGGGCTTTCTTT
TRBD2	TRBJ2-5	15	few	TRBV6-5	CASSYLAGGRETQYF	TGTGCCAGCAGTTATTTAGCGGGGGGGCGTGAGACCCAGTACTTC
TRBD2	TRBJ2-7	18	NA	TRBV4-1	CASSQDETSGRYGYEQYF	TGCGCCAGCAGCCAAGATGAAACTAGCGGGAGGTACGGGTACGAGCAGTACTTC
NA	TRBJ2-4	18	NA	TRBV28	CASSLSRGAILPINIQYF	TGTGCCAGCAGTTTGTCTCGGGGGGCCATTCTCCCAATAAACATTCAGTACTTC
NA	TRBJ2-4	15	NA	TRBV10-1	CASSDGGAGKNIQYF	TGCGCCAGCAGTGATGGGGGTGCGGGAAAAAACATTCAGTACTTC
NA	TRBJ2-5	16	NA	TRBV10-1	CASSESRGLPPGTQYF	TGCGCCAGCAGTGAGTCGAGGGGACTGCCCCCGGGGACCCAGTACTTC
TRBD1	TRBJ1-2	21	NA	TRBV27	CASSPDRGRRLLEFRNYGYTF	TGTGCCAGCAGCCCGGACAGGGGGCGACGGTTGTTAGAGTTTCGTAACTATGGCTACACCTTC
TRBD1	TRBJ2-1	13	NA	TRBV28	CASTGQGTDEQFF	TGTGCCAGCACGGGACAGGGAACGGATGAGCAGTTCTTC
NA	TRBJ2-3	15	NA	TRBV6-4	CASSEGTSSTDTQYF	TGTGCCAGCAGCGAAGGGACTTCTAGCACAGATACGCAGTATTTT
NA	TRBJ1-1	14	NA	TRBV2	CASSYTELNTEAFF	TGTGCCAGCAGCTACACAGAGCTCAACACTGAAGCTTTCTTT
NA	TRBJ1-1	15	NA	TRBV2	CASSRDSMGNTEAFF	TGTGCCAGCAGCCGCGACAGTATGGGGAACACTGAAGCTTTCTTT
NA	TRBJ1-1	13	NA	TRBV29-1	CSVEGEMDTEAFF	TGCAGCGTTGAAGGGGAGATGGACACTGAAGCTTTCTTT
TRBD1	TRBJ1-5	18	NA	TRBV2	CASSEGGQGVSGGQPQHF	TGTGCCAGCAGTGAAGGAGGGCAGGGGGTGTCGGGAGGGCAGCCCCAGCATTTT
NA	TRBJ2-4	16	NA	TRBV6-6	CASSYASGLAKNIQYF	TGTGCCAGCAGTTACGCCAGCGGACTAGCCAAAAACATTCAGTACTTC
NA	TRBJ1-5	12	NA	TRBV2	CASREEGQPQHF	TGTGCCAGCAGGGAGGAGGGCCAGCCCCAGCATTTT
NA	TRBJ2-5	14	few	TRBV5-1	CASSSGGQIRTQYF	TGCGCCAGCAGCTCGGGGGGCCAGATTCGGACCCAGTACTTC